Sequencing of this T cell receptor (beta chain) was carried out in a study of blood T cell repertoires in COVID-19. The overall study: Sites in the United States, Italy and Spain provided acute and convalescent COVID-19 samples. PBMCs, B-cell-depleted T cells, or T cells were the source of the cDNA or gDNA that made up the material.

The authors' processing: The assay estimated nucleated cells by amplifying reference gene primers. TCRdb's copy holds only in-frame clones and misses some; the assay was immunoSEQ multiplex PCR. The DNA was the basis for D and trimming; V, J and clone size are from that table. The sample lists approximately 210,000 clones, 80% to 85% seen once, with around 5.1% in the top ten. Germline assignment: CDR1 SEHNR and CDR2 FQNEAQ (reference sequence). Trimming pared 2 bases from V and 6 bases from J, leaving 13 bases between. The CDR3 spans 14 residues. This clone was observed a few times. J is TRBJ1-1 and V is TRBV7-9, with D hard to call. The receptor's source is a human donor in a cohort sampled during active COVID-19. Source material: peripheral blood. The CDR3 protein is CASSLMSGYSEAFF. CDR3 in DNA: TGTGCCAGCAGCTTAATGTCGGGGTACTCTGAAGCTTTCTTT.